Described below is a single T cell receptor (beta chain) sequence and its context. It was RNA transcripts that yielded the amplified TCR beta CDR3 regions. TCR CDR3 underwent first-round RT-PCR with the HTBI primer set. TCRdb redid the calling of the multiplex PCR reads with MiXCR, one entry per CDR3 protein. The table lists more than 550,000 distinct CDR3 sequences, roughly 20% of them singletons. The data derive from a study of T cells in Graves' hyperthyroidism and ophthalmopathy. As for the study in general: Any treatment followed the collection of peripheral blood at initial diagnosis.

PBMCs came from 8.5 to 10 ml fresh peripheral blood. This receptor was identified in a woman aged 50 to 65 with Graves' hyperthyroidism that later progressed to Graves' ophthalmopathy. The sequenced sample consisted of blood.

The CDR3 nucleotides are TGTGCCAGCAGCATTGTTGGCGACAGTTTTGAAAAACTGTTTTTT. The encoded protein is CASSIVGDSFEKLFF. The chain couples TRBV7-2 to TRBJ1-4, with D possibly TRBD1 on 5 matching bases. This CDR3 spans 15 amino acids. CDR1 is SGHTA and CDR2 is FQGNSA in the germline V gene. Trimming pared 5 bases from V and 7 bases from J, leaving 17 bases between.